This entry is about one T cell receptor (beta chain). In the study's own analysis: Using reference gene primer amplification, nucleated cell counts were estimated. Method: immunoSEQ multiplex PCR; TCRdb's copy keeps in-frame clones and lacks some. V and J calls and clone size are copied from that table; D and trimming were computed from the DNA. The top ten hold 1.5% to 2% of the sample, which has roughly 38,000 clones, over 65% seen once. This record comes from a study of blood T cell repertoires in COVID-19. In the study overall: Material from acute and convalescent COVID-19 was sourced from the United States, Italy and Spain. T cells, B-cell-depleted T cells, or PBMCs provided the cDNA or gDNA that served as material.

The TCR was taken from a man in his 60s with active COVID-19. Sequencing input: peripheral blood.

CDR3 loop: CASGDDAGVTSTDTQYF. CDR3 nucleotides: TGTGCCAGCGGCGACGACGCGGGAGTTACTAGCACAGATACGCAGTATTTT. The V and J genes are TRBV2 and TRBJ2-3; 7 nucleotides match TRBD2. Germline CDR1 SNHLY, CDR2 FYNNEI. This CDR3 is built from 17 residues. The ends lost 8 bases at V and 0 bases at J; junction bases unmatched: 14. Looking up the rest from reference TRBV2 and TRBJ2-3 gives the full variable domain: EPEVTQTPSHQVTQMGQEVILRCVPISNHLYFYWYRQILGQKVEFLVSFYNNEISEKSEIFDDQFSVERPDGSNFTLKIRSTKLEDSAMYFCASGDDAGVTSTDTQYFGPGTRLTVL.